Detailed here is one TCR beta chain. The antigen it recognizes is unknown. The record has no base qualities; no much larger clone is one base away. A distance of 10 bases separates the germline ends of V and J, which lose 0 bases and 6 bases respectively. From its cysteine to its phenylalanine, the CDR3 spans 14 amino acids. Only the CDR3 portion is preserved as DNA: 42 bases, with reading frame beginning at the first base. Looking up the germline V gene yields CDR1 SGHRS and CDR2 YFSETQ. These data belong to a study of CD8 T cells in Susac syndrome (dated by TCRdb to about 2019). Regarding the study in general: Among the sequenced Susac syndrome patients, more than five had clinically active disease and about 8 were in clinical remission. At blood withdrawal, Susac syndrome patients were therapy-naive, treated with corticosteroids (with IVIg additionally given to some), or treated with IVIg alone. The study used repertoire sequencing to test whether antigen drove CD8+ T cell activation and differentiation in Susac syndrome. Broad study findings and their caveats: The TCR sequencing and HLA analysis was acknowledged to have included a relatively small number of individuals. No clonal expansion was detected in the CD4+ T cell repertoire of Susac syndrome patients.

RNA was extracted using the RNeasy kit, and roughly 0.45 to 1 microgram was reverse transcribed with random hexamers. TCR beta CDR3 regions were amplified with the immunoSEQ multiplex PCR assay covering 54 Vbeta and 13 Jbeta segments. Bias from PCR amplification was corrected by using a synthetic template baseline for primer optimization and for computational correction. In the source study's methods: Reads were assigned to V, D and J genes according to IMGT and analyzed in immunoSEQ Analyzer, with only productive sequences retained. To calculate clonality, Shannon entropy was normalized by log2 of the number of productive unique sequences and then subtracted from one. For each patient and control, public and private clones were evaluated within the 100 most prevalent clones. A clone was defined as Susac-specific if it was absent from the healthy and MS cohorts, from 1052 published viral clones and from other ImmuneACCESS disease sequences. Through fastp at Q25 and MiXCR, TCRdb rebuilt clones from the public reads, retaining in-frame beta chains. One record per CDR3 amino acid sequence lists the most common genes and DNA. V and J calls and clone size were set by TCRdb, not the authors. This sample comprises 240,000 or so distinct CDR3 sequences, 95% to 97% of them detected only once. The leading ten clones occupy approximately 0.1% of the sample.

Peripheral blood CD8+ and CD4+ T cells from healthy donors, Susac syndrome patients and multiple sclerosis patients were profiled using high-throughput TCR beta sequencing. Recently defined diagnostic criteria for definite or probable disease were met by the Susac syndrome patients. Bulk CD8+ and CD4+ T cells were purified by magnetic negative isolation, whereas CD8+ TEMRA cells were enriched by FACS. Blood was collected in EDTA tubes and processed within 24 hours, with PBMCs isolated through density gradient centrifugation. PBMCs intended for TCR sequencing were cryopreserved in liquid nitrogen and were subsequently thawed in a 37 degrees C water bath. Purity of sorted or isolated CD4+, CD8+ and CD8+ TEMRA cells was at least 90%.

The chain employs TRBV5-1 and TRBJ1-5, with a weak D call of TRBD1 (5 bases match). This sequence originates from a human donor with Susac syndrome. The source material was CD4+ T cells from PBMCs. The nucleotide sequence reads as follows: TGCGCCAGCAGCTTGGAACAGGCCAGTCAGCCCCAGCATTTT. Its protein reads: CASSLEQASQPQHF.